This T cell receptor beta chain was identified during a study of shared clonotypes between healthy human individuals. Whole-study findings and limits: It was the few donors that limited the genetic and exposure-history diversity represented.

With regard to this clone: Antigen unknown.

Selected positively for CCR7 and CD45RO-negative, naive CD8 cells excluded terminally differentiated effector memory CD45RA+ cells. The study enrolled healthy HIV-negative adults without recent acute infections or vaccinations as donors. Assay used: immunoSEQ multiplex PCR; TCRdb lists only in-frame clones, some missing. The sample consists of about 1,900,000 clones, roughly 95% of them appearing once. The CDR3 is 15 amino acids. The V gene's germline CDR1 is LGHNA and CDR2 YSLEER. Trimming left V 0 bases short and J 5 bases short, with 12 bases between. The sequencing input was naive CD8+ T cells sorted from blood. V gene TRBV4-3 combines with J gene TRBJ2-3; D unclear. The clonotype was recovered from a man between 18 and 29 years old in good health. The CDR3 sequence is CASSQDRSILDTQYF. In DNA form, the CDR3 reads TGCGCCAGCAGCCAAGATAGGTCTATTCTAGATACGCAGTATTTT.